Described below is a single TCR beta chain sequence and its context. Assay: immunoSEQ multiplex PCR; the TCRdb copy retains only in-frame clones and omits some. The data show roughly 150,000 clones, 78% seen once. CDR1 and CDR2 (germline): SGHNT, YENEEA. The CDR3 contains 12 residues. V was trimmed by 3 bases and J by 7 bases, leaving 7 bases between them. This sample was taken from a study of blood T cell repertoires in COVID-19. Across the study: Samples taken during acute and convalescent COVID-19 were collected in the United States, Italy and Spain. PBMCs, B-cell-depleted T cells, or T cells provided the cDNA or gDNA that made up the material.

This receptor was taken from a man in his 60s who had recovered from COVID-19. The sequenced material came from peripheral blood. The chain combines TRBV11-3 with TRBJ2-1, with D perhaps TRBD1 (6 bases). The CDR3 nucleotides are TGTGCCAGCAGCTTCGGGACAAATGAGCAGTTCTTC. Encoded protein: CASSFGTNEQFF.